A single sample is the source of the 21 T cell receptor beta chains below, sequenced in a study of T cell responses to AZD1222 COVID-19 vaccine. Sequencing used immunoSEQ multiplex PCR; TCRdb keeps in-frame clones, though not all of them. The sample contains tens of thousands of clones, 80% of which appear only once. Sample: peripheral blood, taken on day 0 of AZD1222 vaccination. These receptors were obtained from an adult in good health.

This chain links TRBV11-3 with TRBJ2-5, with D maybe TRBD2 (6 bases). Deletions cut 4 bases from V and 5 bases from J, with 8 bases between. CDR1 and CDR2 (germline): SGHNT, YENEEA. This CDR3 has 12 amino acids. CDR3 in DNA: TGTGCCAGCAGCTCGACTAGGGAGACCCAGTACTTC. Protein product: CASSSTRETQYF.

V and J are TRBV10-3 and TRBJ2-7, with TRBD1 identical over 7 bases. From germline, CDR1 is ENHRY and CDR2 SYGVKD. V lost 6 bases and J lost 5; bases outside the gene matches: 7. This CDR3 spans 13 amino acids. CDR3 in amino acids: CAIRATGVHEQYF. The CDR3 DNA follows: TGTGCCATCAGGGCTACAGGGGTCCACGAGCAGTACTTC.

J is TRBJ1-3 and V is TRBV6-5; D possibly corresponds to TRBD1 (6 bases). This CDR3 comprises 15 residues. Germline CDR1 MNHEY, CDR2 SVGAGI. The germline V and J ends were trimmed by 5 bases and 3 bases, with 14 bases remaining between them. The CDR3 protein is CASSKQGSLGNTIYF. The CDR3 coding sequence is TGTGCCAGCAGTAAACAGGGTAGCCTTGGAAACACCATATATTTT.

The V call is TRBV5-6, the J call TRBJ1-1; D is unclear. Germline V CDR1 and CDR2: SGHDT, YYEEEE. Trimming removed 1 base at V and 0 bases at J, with 10 bases between. The CDR3 consists of 15 residues. CDR3 sequence reads: CASSLPSLLNTEAFF. The CDR3 region has the DNA TGTGCCAGCAGCTTGCCATCCCTGCTGAACACTGAAGCTTTCTTT.

This clone was detected only a few times. The V and J genes are TRBV7-6 and TRBJ1-6; 7 bases agree with TRBD1. The CDR3 consists of 18 residues. V was pared by 0 bases and J by 6 bases, with 11 bases of the junction left unmatched. The germline gives CDR1 SGHVS, CDR2 FNYEAQ. The CDR3 spells CASSLAPPQGDTNSPLHF. The DNA for the CDR3 is TGTGCCAGCAGCTTAGCGCCCCCCCAGGGGGATACTAATTCACCCCTCCACTTT.

The gene calls are TRBV7-2 and TRBJ2-7, with D unclear. Trimming shortened V by 5 bases and J by 0 bases, and 2 bases separated the two germline ends. CDR1 is SGHTA, CDR2 FQGNSA, per germline. This CDR3 spans 11 amino acids. The CDR3 DNA reads as TGTGCCAGCAGCATCTCCTACGAGCAGTACTTC. It encodes CASSISYEQYF.

The sample holds one count of this clone. The rearrangement links TRBV11-3 to TRBJ2-1; 9 bases are a match to TRBD1. The germline gives CDR1 SGHNT, CDR2 YENEEA. Unmatched junction bases numbered 9, after V lost 0 bases and J lost 6 bases. CDR3 length: 17 amino acids. The CDR3 here is CASSLDRTGVSFNEQFF. The CDR3 DNA follows: TGTGCCAGCAGCTTAGATAGGACAGGGGTGAGCTTCAATGAGCAGTTCTTC.

The V gene is TRBV5-6, the J gene TRBJ2-1; 9 nucleotides align to TRBD1. Per the germline V gene, CDR1 is SGHDT and CDR2 is YYEEEE. J lost 14 bases, V lost 3 bases, and 3 bases had no gene match. The CDR3 is 11 residues long. CDR3 in DNA: TGTGCCAGCAGCTGGGGGACAGGGAAGTTCTTC. Translating gives CASSWGTGKFF. Full variable domain (missing parts from reference TRBV5-6 and TRBJ2-1): DAGVTQSPTHLIKTRGQQVTLRCSPKSGHDTVSWYQQALGQGPQFIFQYYEEEERQRGNFPDRFSGHQFPNYSSELNVNALLLGDSALYLCASSWGTGKFFGPGTRLTVL.

The chain links TRBV5-1 to TRBJ2-1; no firm D call. V lost 3 bases to trimming and J lost 1 base, with 14 bases between them. Germline CDR1 and CDR2: SGHRS and YFSETQ. The CDR3 extends over 16 amino acids. CDR3 region: CASSSDTDRSYNEQFF. The CDR3 DNA reads as TGCGCCAGCAGCTCCGATACGGATAGGTCCTACAATGAGCAGTTCTTC.

This chain connects TRBV11-3 to TRBJ1-2; D is possibly TRBD1 (6 bases). This CDR3 has 13 residues. Trimming left V 0 bases short and J 5 bases short, with 7 bases between. The germline CDR1 and CDR2 sequences are SGHNT and YENEEA. DNA for the CDR3: TGTGCCAGCAGCTTAGACGGACAGTATGGCTACACCTTC. Amino acid sequence: CASSLDGQYGYTF.

The chain uses TRBV28 and TRBJ1-2; TRBD1 matches at 10 bases. The germline gives CDR1 MDHEN, CDR2 SYDVKM. The CDR3 totals 14 residues. J gave up 8 bases and V 6 bases, and 9 bases lay outside the gene matches. CDR3: CASRSPGTGAGYTF. The CDR3 bases are TGTGCCAGCAGATCTCCTGGGACAGGGGCAGGCTACACCTTC.

The rearrangement joins TRBV6-2 or TRBV6-3 to TRBJ1-5; D uncertain. Trimming removed 3 bases at V and 2 bases at J, with 11 bases between. The germline V gene has CDR1 MNHEY and CDR2 SVGEGT. CDR3 size: 15 residues. The CDR3 reads CASSYTDWGNQPQHF. DNA for the CDR3: TGTGCCAGCAGTTATACTGATTGGGGCAATCAGCCCCAGCATTTT.

V gene TRBV27 combines with J gene TRBJ1-2; D possibly corresponds to TRBD1 (5 bases). CDR3 length: 13 amino acids. The V end lost 10 bases, the J end lost 5 bases, and 17 bases lay between the germline ends. Looked up from germline, CDR1 is MNHEY and CDR2 is SMNVEV (reference sequence). The DNA for the CDR3 is TGTGCCACGGGAAGCGGGACGGAGTATGGCTACACCTTC. This codes for CATGSGTEYGYTF.

The table lists this clone with a count of one. This chain joins TRBV7-6 and TRBJ2-6, with 9 bases identical to TRBD1. This CDR3 is built from 18 residues. CDR1 is SGHVS, CDR2 FNYEAQ, per germline. Trimming removed 5 bases from V and 0 bases from J; junction bases left unmatched: 8. The CDR3 bases are TGTGCCAGCAGCAATCCGGGACAGGGAAGCTCTGGGGCCAACGTCCTGACTTTC. As protein: CASSNPGQGSSGANVLTF.

This chain uses TRBV3-1 (or the pseudogene TRBV3-2) with TRBJ2-5; the D gene could be TRBD1 or TRBD2 (5 bases each). The CDR3 loop spans 13 amino acids. The ends were cut back, 2 bases at V and 14 bases at J, with 18 bases in the middle. Per the germline V gene, CDR1 is LGHDT and CDR2 is YNNKEL (reference sequence). The CDR3 DNA sequence: TGTGCCAGCAGCCAAACCGGGACGAACATACACTACTTC. This gives the protein CASSQTGTNIHYF.

The rearrangement links TRBV12-5 to TRBJ2-2; no definite D call. There are 13 residues in the CDR3. V dropped 8 bases and J dropped 1 base, with 8 bases sitting between them. Per the germline V gene, CDR1 is LGHNT and CDR2 is FRNRAP. This CDR3 is CASSPGNTGELFF. As DNA, the CDR3 is TGTGCTAGTAGCCCAGGGAACACCGGGGAGCTGTTTTTT.

This clone showed up just once. This sequence joins TRBV4-3 and TRBJ1-2; 12 bases align to TRBD1. V trimming: 4 bases; J trimming: 2 bases; junction bases outside the gene matches: 8. From germline, CDR1 is LGHNA and CDR2 YSLEER. The CDR3 length is 17 residues. The CDR3 region is CASSPGTGGLANYGYTF. CDR3 sequence (DNA): TGCGCCAGCAGCCCTGGGACAGGGGGCCTTGCAAACTATGGCTACACCTTC.

The chain uses TRBV7-9 and TRBJ1-2; 7 bases line up with TRBD1. Germline-derived CDR1 and CDR2 are SEHNR and FQNEAQ (reference sequence). There are 14 residues in the CDR3. V gave up 5 bases and J gave up 8 bases; unmatched junction bases: 11. CDR3 amino acids: CASSTRDSVGGYTF. The CDR3 region has the DNA TGTGCCAGCAGCACTCGGGACAGCGTGGGAGGCTACACCTTC.

The chain has TRBV19 and TRBJ2-2, with a tentative D call TRBD1 (6 bases). The CDR3 has 15 amino acids. V lost 4 bases, J lost 0 bases, and 9 bases lay in between. Germline-derived CDR1 and CDR2 are LNHDA and SQIVND (reference sequence). CDR3 amino acids: CASSRTAANTGELFF. CDR3 DNA: TGTGCCAGTAGTAGGACAGCAGCGAACACCGGGGAGCTGTTTTTT.

This clone was seen only a few times. The chain employs TRBV28 and TRBJ1-2; D may be TRBD1 (6 bases). The V gene's germline CDR1 is MDHEN and CDR2 SYDVKM. V lost 6 bases to trimming and J lost 4 bases, with 21 bases between them. The CDR3 is 16 residues long. CDR3 in amino acids: CASRPPGGLSSYGYTF. DNA for the CDR3: TGTGCCAGCAGACCCCCCGGGGGGCTTAGTTCCTATGGCTACACCTTC.

The chain joins TRBV29-1 to TRBJ2-4; 7 bases agree with TRBD2. The CDR3 length is 17 residues. V trimming: 1 base; J trimming: 0 bases; junction bases outside the gene matches: 9. Germline V gene sequence: CDR1 SQVTM, CDR2 ANQGSEA. The CDR3 bases are TGCAGCGTTGAAGGGGGGAGAGCGGGGTTAGCCAAAAACATTCAGTACTTC. Its protein product is CSVEGGRAGLAKNIQYF.